This TCR beta chain was sequenced during a study of shared clonotypes between healthy human individuals (dated by TCRdb to between 2020 and 2021). At the level of the whole study: The cohort comprised two women and a few men aged 18 to 49 years. For each donor, CD4 naive and CD4 memory were each run on three plates, CD8 naive on two plates, and CD8 memory on one plate. The study deeply sequenced blood TCR repertoires of several healthy adults to estimate repertoire size and the extent of clonotype sharing between individuals. To increase sequencing depth and limit assay-specific biases, different laboratories used diverse techniques to prepare libraries and sequence TCR repertoires. Between about 0.94 and 8.9 billion PBMCs per donor were obtained by leukapheresis.

From cysteine to phenylalanine, the CDR3 is 15 amino acids long. Left in the record is the CDR3 DNA by itself, 45 bases read in frame from the first base. Sequences SGHNT (CDR1) and YYREEE (CDR2) are obtained from the germline V gene (reference sequence). V and J are truncated by 0 bases and 5 bases respectively, leaving an intervening sequence of 12 bases. Using the deep immunoSEQ assay, TCR CDR3 regions were amplified from genomic DNA by multiplex PCR. Genomic DNA extracted from each cell subset was distributed evenly over all wells of several immunoSEQ 96-well plates, and each plate served as one replicate. For sorted subsets, 150 to 250 ng of genomic DNA, equivalent to 25,000 to 35,000 T cell genomes, went into each replicate PCR. Purified libraries were measured with a Qubit 3.0 fluorometer, size-checked on a Bioanalyzer 2100, and measured again with the KAPA Library Quantification kit. Every immunoSEQ 96-well plate was sequenced on a dedicated single-read 150-cycle Illumina NextSeq 550 flow cell. The paper's data handling went like this. Because the immunoSEQ output held only junctional sequences and lacked quality scores, the filtering could not match the filtering applied to full-length reads. Sequences were annotated with PyIR, a Python wrapper for IgBLAST v1.9, and V/J genes and CDR3 were assigned using IMGT germline references. Reads were filtered out if the reads had weak V/J assignments (E-value above 1e-6), no CDR3, stop codons, out-of-frame junctions, or ambiguous translated residues. V3J clonotypes were defined by identical inferred V gene, J gene, and CDR3 amino acid sequence. To compute the percentage overlap between repertoires, the number of shared unique clonotypes was divided by the size of the smaller repertoire. RTK rarefaction, the Chao1 estimator, and Recon v2.1 estimates of unobserved clonotypes were used to assess repertoire richness. Generation probabilities were computed with OLGA for all TCRbeta clonotypes obtained by the gDNA method from a handful of donors. The source is immuneACCESS, and TCRdb retained only in-frame sequences with V and J called. Part of the clones is not carried over; for the studies checked, unresolved V genes explain less than half of this, and the remainder is unexplained. V, J and clone size are taken as reported in that table, and D and trimming were inferred from the DNA itself. Counted in this sample were roughly 1,100,000 clones; 75% of them appeared once. About 1.5% of the sample rests with the top ten.

Paper-wide results and their limitations: Rarefaction of sorted-subset datasets indicated incomplete sequencing despite the large sequencing depth. Because the study included a small number of donors, the genetic and exposure-history diversity represented was limited. Compared with non-shared clonotypes, the clonotypes found in all four sorted-subset donors had higher generation probabilities. Naive subsets generally had larger estimated clonotype richness than memory subsets did. Sharing across a few donors was observed for roughly 5.4% of naive CD4, under 4% of naive CD8, 2.3% of memory CD4, and roughly 0.4% of memory CD8 clonotypes. Based on pairwise subsampling, the degree of clonotype sharing among donors was expected to be affected by sequencing depth. Sampling was restricted to blood, and TCR repertoires in tissue are likely to differ from TCR repertoires in blood.

In the case of this clone: Its antigen target is currently unknown. It has no much larger one-base neighbor in the sample; base qualities were not kept.

Donors were healthy HIV-negative adults with no recently reported acute infections or vaccinations. Every donor was a Caucasian adult residing in Nashville, Tennessee, USA. CD4+ T cells were enriched through magnetic negative selection, after which naive cells were positively selected on CD45RA and the remaining negative fraction served as the memory subset. Blood was obtained by leukapheresis, after which PBMCs were separated by Ficoll-Histopaque density gradient centrifugation and cryopreserved in liquid nitrogen vapor phase. Purity and quantity of every magnetically sorted T cell population were checked by analytical flow cytometry. Genomic DNA was isolated from every sorted fraction and measured by UV absorbance on a Nanodrop 2000c.

The clonotype was recovered from a man aged 18 to 29 in good health. Material for sequencing was memory CD4+ T cells sorted from blood. In light of the paper, this sample's cell subset or site label describes: CD45RA-negative fraction. The receptor chain draws on TRBV5-4 and TRBJ2-1; the D gene is possibly TRBD1, with 5 bases matching. The CDR3 has the sequence CASSLADRGHNEQFF. The DNA sequence is as follows: TGTGCCAGCAGCTTGGCAGACAGAGGCCACAATGAGCAGTTCTTC.